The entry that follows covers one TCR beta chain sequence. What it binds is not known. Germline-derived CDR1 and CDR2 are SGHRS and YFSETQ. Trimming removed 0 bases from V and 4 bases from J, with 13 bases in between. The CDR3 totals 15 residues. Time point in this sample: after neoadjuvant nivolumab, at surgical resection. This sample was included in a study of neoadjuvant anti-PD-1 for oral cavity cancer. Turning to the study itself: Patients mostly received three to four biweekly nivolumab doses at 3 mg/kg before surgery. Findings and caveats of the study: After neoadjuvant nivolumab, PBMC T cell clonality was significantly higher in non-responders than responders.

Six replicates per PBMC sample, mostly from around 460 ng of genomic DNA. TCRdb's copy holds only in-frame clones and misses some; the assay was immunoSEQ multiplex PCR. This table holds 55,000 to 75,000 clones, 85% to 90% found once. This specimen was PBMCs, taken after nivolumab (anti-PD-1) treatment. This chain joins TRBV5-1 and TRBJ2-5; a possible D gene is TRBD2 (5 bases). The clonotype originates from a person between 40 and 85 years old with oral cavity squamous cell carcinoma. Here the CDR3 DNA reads TGCGCCAGCAGCTTGGGGCCAGAACGGGGAGAGACCCAGTACTTC. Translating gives CASSLGPERGETQYF.